This TCR beta chain was sequenced during a study of blood T cell repertoires in COVID-19. Study-wide context: Sites in the United States, Italy and Spain provided acute and convalescent COVID-19 samples.

Trimming pared 2 bases from V and 2 bases from J, leaving 13 bases between. From germline, CDR1 is KGHSH and CDR2 LQKENI. This CDR3 is built from 15 residues. In the original analysis: Reference gene primer amplification gave nucleated cell count estimates. Clones were read by immunoSEQ multiplex PCR, and TCRdb kept only the in-frame ones, dropping some. The V and J calls and the clone size are those of that table, but D and trimming were determined from the DNA. The sample lists about 280,000 clones, 65% to 90% occurring once. The sequenced sample consisted of peripheral blood. This TCR was recovered from a human donor in a cohort sampled during active COVID-19. The chain links TRBV18 to TRBJ2-7; maybe TRBD2 (5 bases). The CDR3 spells CASSPNTRVPYEQYF. The CDR3 DNA reads as TGTGCCAGCTCACCAAATACGAGGGTCCCCTACGAGCAGTACTTC.